A single sample gave rise to the 17 T cell receptor beta chains below, sequenced in a study of vaccination effects on CD4 cells after COVID-19. TCRdb's copy holds only in-frame clones and misses some; the assay was immunoSEQ multiplex PCR. This sample has around 47,000 clones, with approximately 72% found just once. These receptors have no known antigen. Antigen-specific CD4+ T cells expanded by the ViraFEST assay with viral peptide pools were then sequenced. Culturing for nine to ten days preceded CD4+ T cell isolation. The person's infection with SARS-CoV-2, confirmed by PCR, took place between March and December 2020. The specimen comprised CD4+ T cells from PBMCs cultured with a peptide pool, sampled before COVID-19 vaccination. These receptors were taken from a human donor who had a prior SARS-CoV-2 infection.

The chain employs TRBV7-8 and TRBJ2-1; no definite D call. CDR1 and CDR2 (germline): SGHVS, FQNEAQ. The CDR3 is 13 amino acids. Trimming stripped 1 base from V and 10 bases from J, with 11 bases between. The CDR3: CASSLVETLEQFF. The CDR3, as DNA: TGTGCCAGCAGCTTAGTTGAGACCCTCGAGCAGTTCTTC.

The rearrangement joins TRBV5-1 to TRBJ2-5; the match to TRBD2 covers 16 bases. CDR1 is SGHRS and CDR2 is YFSETQ in the germline V gene. V dropped 4 bases and J dropped 2; count of bases not matched to a gene: 2. The CDR3 is 16 amino acids. CDR3 coding DNA: TGCGCCAGCAGCCCGGGACTAGCGGGGGGGCAAGAGACCCAGTACTTC. Translating it yields CASSPGLAGGQETQYF.

The chain has TRBV11-3 and TRBJ2-2, with a weak D call TRBD2 (5 bases). CDR3 size: 14 residues. Germline V gives CDR1 SGHNT, CDR2 YENEEA. Trimming took off 1 base at V and 6 bases at J, with 9 bases between the two ends. CDR3 amino acids: CASSLGEGSGELFF. The CDR3 region has the DNA TGTGCCAGCAGCTTAGGAGAGGGATCCGGGGAGCTGTTTTTT.

This clone was counted a single time. The V gene is TRBV15, the J gene TRBJ1-4, with D uncertain. This CDR3 is built from 14 residues. V was pared by 2 bases and J by 5 bases, with 9 bases between. In germline, CDR1 is LNHNV, CDR2 YYDKDF (reference sequence). The DNA for the CDR3 is TGTGCCACCAGCAGACGGGGTTGGAATGAAAAACTGTTTTTT. Translation gives CATSRRGWNEKLFF.

This clone was picked up a small number of times. The chain combines TRBV12-5 with TRBJ2-1; D not certain. V lost 7 bases and J lost 9, with 13 bases in between. Germline V gene lookup returns CDR1 LGHNT and CDR2 FRNRAP. This CDR3 spans 12 amino acids. CDR3: CASVGTGPEQFF. The CDR3 coding sequence is TGTGCTAGTGTTGGAACTGGGCCTGAGCAGTTCTTC.

The gene calls are TRBV10-3 and TRBJ2-7, with TRBD1 matching 9 bases. CDR1 is ENHRY and CDR2 is SYGVKD in the germline V gene. The CDR3 sequence is 15 residues long. V shed 2 bases, J shed 6 bases, and the junction held 8 bases outside the gene matches. CDR3 in DNA: TGTGCCATCAGTGAGCACCGGACAGGGGAGCGCGAGCAGTACTTC. It yields the protein CAISEHRTGEREQYF.

The rearrangement uses TRBV7-6 and TRBJ2-5; 7 bases fit TRBD1. With 5 bases clipped from V and 4 bases from J, the junction kept 16 bases outside the gene matches. This CDR3 region has 17 residues. Germline CDR1 SGHVS, CDR2 FNYEAQ. The CDR3 coding sequence is TGTGCCAGCAGCCCCGCCACGGGCCCAGGGGGATTAGAGACCCAGTACTTC. Protein sequence: CASSPATGPGGLETQYF.

This rearrangement joins TRBV7-2 to TRBJ2-3, with 7 bases lining up with TRBD2. The CDR3 runs 16 residues. Germline V gives CDR1 SGHTA, CDR2 FQGNSA. Germline trimming cut 1 base from V and 0 bases from J; bases unmatched to any gene: 4. CDR3 nucleotides: TGTGCCAGCAGCTTAGTGGCGGGGGTTAGCACAGATACGCAGTATTTT. Translated: CASSLVAGVSTDTQYF.

The rearrangement links TRBV19 to TRBJ2-7; D remains unclear. Trimming left V 3 bases short and J 2 bases short, with 8 bases between. Germline V gives CDR1 LNHDA, CDR2 SQIVND (reference sequence). The CDR3 runs to 13 residues. The CDR3 DNA follows: TGTGCCAGTAGTATGCGGCAGACCTACGAGCAGTACTTC. Its translation: CASSMRQTYEQYF.

The V call is TRBV4-3, the J call TRBJ1-2; TRBD1 is a possible D gene (6 bases). This CDR3 is 16 amino acids long. V shed 0 bases and J shed 8 bases, with 19 bases lying between them. CDR1 and CDR2 from the germline V gene are LGHNA and YSLEER. The CDR3 nucleotides are TGCGCCAGCAGCCAAGATTTTACGCAGGGGCGGGCGGGCTACACCTTC. As protein: CASSQDFTQGRAGYTF.

V and J are TRBV7-2 and TRBJ1-2; 7 nucleotides match TRBD1. With 8 bases clipped from V and 7 bases from J, the junction kept 13 bases outside the gene matches. Germline values: CDR1 SGHTA, CDR2 FQGNSA. The CDR3 sequence is 14 residues long. In DNA, the CDR3 is TGTGCCAGCGGGGATTTAACAGGGGTTCTTGGCTACACCTTC. As protein: CASGDLTGVLGYTF.

The V and J genes are TRBV7-2 and TRBJ1-2; no clear D. Germline CDR1 and CDR2: SGHTA and FQGNSA. The CDR3 consists of 15 residues. V was pared by 4 bases and J by 5 bases, with 17 bases between. The CDR3 loop is CASSSKRISGYGYTF. CDR3 sequence (DNA): TGTGCCAGCAGCTCGAAACGGATCTCCGGGTATGGCTACACCTTC. Complete variable domain (other parts from reference TRBV7-2 and TRBJ1-2): GAGVSQSPSNKVTEKGKDVELRCDPISGHTALYWYRQSLGQGLEFLIYFQGNSAPDKSGLPSDRFSAERTGGSVSTLTIQRTQQEDSAVYLCASSSKRISGYGYTFGSGTRLTVV.

The rearrangement links TRBV11-2 to TRBJ1-1; a possible D gene is TRBD1 (5 bases). The CDR3 is 12 residues long. Germline values: CDR1 SGHAT, CDR2 FQNNGV. The V end lost 7 bases, the J end lost 8 bases, and 14 bases lay between the germline ends. This CDR3 is CASTRQFGEAFF. The DNA of the CDR3 is TGTGCCAGCACCCGACAGTTTGGAGAAGCTTTCTTT.

The J gene is TRBJ1-3, the V gene TRBV15; tentatively, D is TRBD1 (5 bases). CDR3 length: 18 residues. V gave up 1 base and J gave up 0 bases, with 16 bases separating them. CDR1 is LNHNV and CDR2 is YYDKDF in the germline V gene (reference sequence). For the CDR3, the DNA is TGTGCCACCAGCAGAGCTCCCCCGGGACGGAGCTCTGGAAACACCATATATTTT. Translated: CATSRAPPGRSSGNTIYF.

In its sample, this clone was seen once. This chain joins TRBV6-6 and TRBJ1-4; 9 bases are a match to TRBD1. The CDR3 is made up of 14 amino acids. The J segment lost 7 bases and the V segment lost 4 bases, leaving 4 bases of the junction unmatched. Germline assignment: CDR1 MNHNY and CDR2 SVGAGI (reference sequence). The CDR3: CASSWTGAIEKLFF. CDR3 sequence (DNA): TGTGCCAGCAGTTGGACAGGGGCGATTGAAAAACTGTTTTTT.

This clone was observed a few times. The gene calls are TRBV18 and TRBJ2-3; 7 nucleotides line up with TRBD1. The CDR3 contains 16 residues. Germline V gene sequence: CDR1 KGHSH, CDR2 LQKENI. The ends lost 4 bases at V and 2 bases at J; junction bases unmatched: 9. CDR3 loop: CASSRNRGSYTDTQYF. Here the CDR3 DNA reads TGTGCCAGCTCACGAAACAGGGGCTCCTACACAGATACGCAGTATTTT.

The rearrangement joins TRBV5-6 to TRBJ1-2; D unclear. This CDR3 region has 12 residues. The V and J ends lost 2 bases and 4 bases respectively, with 6 bases between them. The germline V gene has CDR1 SGHDT and CDR2 YYEEEE. CDR3 DNA: TGTGCCAGCAGCTTCGAGTCCTATGGCTACACCTTC. The encoded protein is CASSFESYGYTF.